These 26 T cell receptor beta chains were all obtained from the same sample, sequenced in a study of shared clonotypes between healthy human individuals (TCRdb year 2020). The library was prepared using the immunoSEQ multiplex PCR assay. TCRdb retrieved this table from immuneACCESS and kept in-frame rearrangements only. Not all clones are present; in checked studies, unresolved V genes account for under half, and no reason is known for the remainder. The sample table records approximately 980,000 clones; about 80% of these occur just once. Approximately 1.5% of the sample goes to the ten largest clones. Sequencing was carried out using memory CD4+ T cells sorted from blood. In the paper's terms, the cell subset or site label means: CD45RA-negative fraction. These receptors all come from a young man in good health.

The J gene is TRBJ1-2, the V gene TRBV5-6, with D perhaps TRBD1 (5 bases). V was clipped by 1 base and J by 6 bases, with 10 bases between them. The germline gives CDR1 SGHDT, CDR2 YYEEEE. The CDR3 runs 13 residues. The CDR3 DNA follows: TGTGCCAGCAGCTTGAAGAGACAGAATGGCTACACCTTC. Encoded protein: CASSLKRQNGYTF.

Remarks on this clone: The same CDR3 also results from other DNA sequences found in this sample. The V gene is TRBV9, the J gene TRBJ2-1; TRBD2 matches at 9 bases. Germline assignment: CDR1 SGDLS and CDR2 YYNGEE. J was trimmed by 4 bases and V by 0 bases; bases with no gene match: 2. This CDR3 is 15 amino acids long. The chain's CDR3 is CASSVGSGGYNEQFF. The CDR3 region has the DNA TGTGCCAGCAGCGTAGGTAGCGGGGGATACAATGAGCAGTTCTTC.

Remarks on this clone: A much bigger clone sits one base away, suggesting this may be a read error. Within the sample, other DNA sequences also encode this same CDR3. This chain connects TRBV4-1 to TRBJ2-7, with 10 bases fitting TRBD2. CDR3 length: 15 residues. Germline V gives CDR1 MGHRA, CDR2 YSYEKL. The CDR3 here is CASSQAGLASYEQYF. As DNA, the CDR3 is TGTGCCAGCAGCCAGGCGGGACTAGCGAGCTACGAGCAGTACTTC.

The V and J genes are TRBV28 and TRBJ1-5; D call uncertain. The CDR3 runs to 14 residues. Trimming took off 2 bases at V and 4 bases at J, with 9 bases between the two ends. Germline V gene lookup returns CDR1 MDHEN and CDR2 SYDVKM. CDR3 nucleotides: TGTGCCAGCAGTTTAATTTTGCAGAATCAGCCCCAGCATTTT. Translating gives CASSLILQNQPQHF.

The chain combines TRBV6-4 with TRBJ1-1, with D unresolved. The CDR3 extends over 14 amino acids. Germline V gene lookup returns CDR1 MRHNA and CDR2 SNTAGT. V shed 4 bases and J shed 7 bases, with 16 bases lying between them. DNA for the CDR3: TGTGCCAGCAGTGCGAGCCCCGGCGTGGGTGAAGCTTTCTTT. This gives the protein CASSASPGVGEAFF.

This clone has just a few counts. The chain uses TRBV7-9 and TRBJ1-4; TRBD1 agrees at 11 bases. V trimming: 5 bases; J trimming: 5 bases; junction bases outside the gene matches: 7. This CDR3 is built from 16 residues. In germline, CDR1 is SEHNR, CDR2 FQNEAQ (reference sequence). CDR3 DNA: TGTGCCAGCAGCACGTCGGACAGGGGGCGGAATGAAAAACTGTTTTTT. This gives the protein CASSTSDRGRNEKLFF.

The CDR3 spells CASSFDRSQETQYF. Written as DNA, the CDR3 is TGTGCCAGCAGCTTCGACAGGTCCCAAGAGACCCAGTACTTC. The V and J genes are TRBV11-2 and TRBJ2-5, with a possible D match to TRBD1 (6 bases). The germline V gene encodes CDR1 SGHAT and CDR2 FQNNGV. The CDR3 runs to 14 residues. Trimming took off 3 bases at V and 1 base at J, with 9 bases between the two ends.

J is TRBJ1-3 and V is TRBV4-1; D may be TRBD1 (5 bases). Trimming took off 2 bases at V and 2 bases at J, with 19 bases between the two ends. CDR3 length: 18 amino acids. Per the germline V gene, CDR1 is MGHRA and CDR2 is YSYEKL. The CDR3 spells CASSQQPWGHRTGNTIYF. CDR3 in DNA: TGCGCCAGCAGCCAACAACCCTGGGGCCACCGGACTGGAAACACCATATATTTT.

V is TRBV6-1 and J is TRBJ1-1; maybe TRBD1 (5 bases). From germline, CDR1 is MNHNS and CDR2 SASEGT. The CDR3 is 12 amino acids. Trimming shortened V by 7 bases and J by 8 bases, and 14 bases separated the two germline ends. The CDR3 DNA is TGTGCCAGCAACGGGCCGGGGGTGGAAGCTTTCTTT. It is translated as CASNGPGVEAFF.

The chain joins TRBV16 to TRBJ2-7, with D tentatively TRBD1 (6 bases). Germline CDR1 and CDR2: KGHSY and FQNENV. V was pared by 4 bases and J by 4 bases, with 14 bases between. The CDR3 loop spans 14 amino acids. The CDR3 sequence is CASSPPAQGYEQYF. The CDR3 DNA reads as TGTGCCAGCAGCCCCCCCGCCCAGGGGTACGAGCAGTACTTC. Supplemented by reference TRBV16 and TRBJ2-7, the full variable domain reads GEEVAQTPKHLVRGEGQKAKLYCAPIKGHSYVFWYQQVLKNEFKFLISFQNENVFDETGMPKERFSAKCLPNSPCSLEIQATKLEDSAVYFCASSPPAQGYEQYFGPGTRLTVT.

The chain is built from TRBV19 and TRBJ2-1; TRBD2 is a possible D gene (5 bases). V lost 1 base and J 4 bases, leaving 8 bases between the germline ends. CDR1 and CDR2 from the germline V gene are LNHDA and SQIVND (reference sequence). The CDR3 totals 14 residues. CDR3 bases: TGTGCCAGTAGTATAGCGGGAAGATACAATGAGCAGTTCTTC. It codes for CASSIAGRYNEQFF.

Worth noting for this clone: Different DNA sequences within this sample yield the same CDR3. The chain combines TRBV27 with TRBJ1-2; maybe TRBD1 (6 bases). The germline V gene has CDR1 MNHEY and CDR2 SMNVEV (reference sequence). This CDR3 spans 13 amino acids. V lost 0 bases and J 4 bases, leaving 6 bases between the germline ends. CDR3 nucleotides: TGTGCCAGCAGTTTATCAGGGGGCTATGGCTACACCTTC. As protein: CASSLSGGYGYTF.

The J gene is TRBJ1-1, the V gene TRBV13; TRBD1 aligns across 7 bases. The CDR3 sequence is 14 residues long. With 6 bases clipped from V and 2 bases from J, the junction kept 6 bases outside the gene matches. Per the germline V gene, CDR1 is PRHDT and CDR2 is FYEKMQ (reference sequence). DNA of the CDR3: TGTGCCAGCAGTCCCGGGACAGTTAACACTGAAGCTTTCTTT. It translates to CASSPGTVNTEAFF.

This clone occurred a few times. The chain carries TRBV19 and TRBJ1-6, with D maybe TRBD1 (6 bases). The CDR3 loop spans 15 amino acids. Germline values: CDR1 LNHDA, CDR2 SQIVND (reference sequence). Trimming took 4 bases from V and 10 from J, leaving 17 bases between them. DNA for the CDR3: TGTGCCAGTAGTACATTCGACAGGTACCCCTCACCCCTCCACTTT. Translating it yields CASSTFDRYPSPLHF.

As for this clone: In the same sample, other DNA sequences code for this CDR3. This chain uses TRBV6-5 with TRBJ1-6, with 9 bases that match TRBD1. V gave up 5 bases and J gave up 7 bases; unmatched junction bases: 3. Germline V lookup: CDR1 MNHEY, CDR2 SVGAGI. This CDR3 region has 14 residues. The DNA for the CDR3 is TGTGCCAGCAGTCGGACAGGGGCCAATTCACCCCTCCACTTT. It translates to CASSRTGANSPLHF.

The gene calls are TRBV7-2 and TRBJ1-2, with D unresolved. Per the germline V gene, CDR1 is SGHTA and CDR2 is FQGNSA. The V end was cut by 5 bases, the J end by 4 bases, with 11 bases between. The CDR3 consists of 13 residues. CDR3 nucleotide sequence: TGTGCCAGCAGCACTAGCGGCTCCTATGGCTACACCTTC. Translating it yields CASSTSGSYGYTF.

The V call is TRBV6-5, the J call TRBJ1-1; 9 nucleotides line up with TRBD1. CDR1 MNHEY and CDR2 SVGAGI come from the germline V gene. Germline trimming cut 5 bases from V and 7 bases from J; bases unmatched to any gene: 8. CDR3 size: 14 residues. CDR3 loop: CASSRGQGGDEAFF. The CDR3 DNA sequence: TGTGCCAGCAGTCGGGGACAGGGCGGGGATGAAGCTTTCTTT.

CDR3 in DNA: TGTGCCAGCAGTGTCGACAACAAAAACATTCAGTACTTC. It codes for CASSVDNKNIQYF. The J gene is TRBJ2-4, the V gene TRBV2; D gene ambiguous. Trimming pared 4 bases from V and 3 bases from J, leaving 7 bases between. Germline CDR1 reads SNHLY; CDR2 reads FYNNEI. This CDR3 comprises 13 residues.

The V and J genes are TRBV2 and TRBJ1-4, with D tentatively TRBD1 (5 bases). Deletions cut 4 bases from V and 3 bases from J, with 21 bases between. The CDR3 contains 18 residues. Germline CDR1 and CDR2: SNHLY and FYNNEI. The CDR3 DNA sequence: TGTGCCAGCAGTGGACCGGGACCCTGGTTATCAGCTAATGAAAAACTGTTTTTT. This codes for CASSGPGPWLSANEKLFF. Complete variable domain (other parts from reference TRBV2 and TRBJ1-4): EPEVTQTPSHQVTQMGQEVILRCVPISNHLYFYWYRQILGQKVEFLVSFYNNEISEKSEIFDDQFSVERPDGSNFTLKIRSTKLEDSAMYFCASSGPGPWLSANEKLFFGSGTQLSVL.

The chain couples TRBV19 to TRBJ1-1; perhaps TRBD1 as D (5 bases). Per the germline V gene, CDR1 is LNHDA and CDR2 is SQIVND (reference sequence). The CDR3 consists of 15 residues. V lost 5 bases and J 1 base, leaving 14 bases between the germline ends. Here the CDR3 DNA reads TGTGCCAGTAGTTTCCCTTCGGGGGGGAACACTGAAGCTTTCTTT. It translates to CASSFPSGGNTEAFF.

This clone was seen only a few times. The rearrangement links TRBV28 to TRBJ1-1; perhaps TRBD1 as D (6 bases). Trimming shortened V by 2 bases and J by 5 bases, and 21 bases separated the two germline ends. Germline V CDR1 and CDR2: MDHEN, SYDVKM. The CDR3 has 17 amino acids. CDR3 protein: CASSLGVRGKGTTEAFF. CDR3 bases: TGTGCCAGCAGTTTAGGTGTAAGGGGGAAGGGGACAACTGAAGCTTTCTTT. Filled out from reference TRBV28 and TRBJ1-1, the complete variable domain reads DVKVTQSSRYLVKRTGEKVFLECVQDMDHENMFWYRQDPGLGLRLIYFSYDVKMKEKGDIPEGYSVSREKKERFSLILESASTNQTSMYLCASSLGVRGKGTTEAFFGQGTRLTVV.

This clone was seen a single time. The sample has other DNA sequences that encode this CDR3 too. The chain links TRBV5-1 to TRBJ1-1, with D perhaps TRBD1 (5 bases). V dropped 3 bases and J dropped 3 bases, with 12 bases sitting between them. Germline loops: CDR1 SGHRS, CDR2 YFSETQ. This CDR3 comprises 14 residues. As DNA, the CDR3 is TGCGCCAGCAGCTCGCAGGGTGGAGACACTGAAGCTTTCTTT. Its protein product is CASSSQGGDTEAFF.

This sequence joins TRBV6-5 and TRBJ2-7; D is undetermined. Germline lookup yields CDR1 MNHEY and CDR2 SVGAGI. V lost 0 bases and J lost 7, with 10 bases in between. The CDR3 loop spans 13 amino acids. In DNA form, the CDR3 reads TGTGCCAGCAGTTACTCGAAGTTAGGGGAGCAGTACTTC. Amino acids: CASSYSKLGEQYF.

This clone was detected only once. This chain uses TRBV28 with TRBJ1-5; tentative D call: TRBD1 (6 bases). Trimming shortened V by 3 bases and J by 7 bases, and 10 bases separated the two germline ends. CDR3 length: 13 amino acids. Germline V gene sequence: CDR1 MDHEN, CDR2 SYDVKM. CDR3 in amino acids: CASSFFQGQPQHF. The DNA for the CDR3 is TGTGCCAGCAGTTTTTTTCAGGGGCAGCCCCAGCATTTT.

The rearrangement joins TRBV7-2 to TRBJ2-1; 12 nucleotides line up with TRBD2. Germline loops: CDR1 SGHTA, CDR2 FQGNSA. The trim removed 6 bases at V and 12 bases at J, leaving 12 bases unmatched. The CDR3 covers 15 residues. The CDR3 here is CASRYTGLAGTRQFF. CDR3 bases: TGTGCCAGCAGGTACACCGGACTAGCGGGAACACGGCAGTTCTTC.

The chain employs TRBV11-3 and TRBJ2-6; possible D gene TRBD1, 5 bases. Per the germline V gene, CDR1 is SGHNT and CDR2 is YENEEA. CDR3 length equals 16 residues. V was cut by 7 bases and J by 2 bases, with 15 bases left in between. The CDR3 DNA sequence: TGTGCCAGCATCCGGACACTCAGCACTGGGGCCAACGTCCTGACTTTC. Amino acids: CASIRTLSTGANVLTF.